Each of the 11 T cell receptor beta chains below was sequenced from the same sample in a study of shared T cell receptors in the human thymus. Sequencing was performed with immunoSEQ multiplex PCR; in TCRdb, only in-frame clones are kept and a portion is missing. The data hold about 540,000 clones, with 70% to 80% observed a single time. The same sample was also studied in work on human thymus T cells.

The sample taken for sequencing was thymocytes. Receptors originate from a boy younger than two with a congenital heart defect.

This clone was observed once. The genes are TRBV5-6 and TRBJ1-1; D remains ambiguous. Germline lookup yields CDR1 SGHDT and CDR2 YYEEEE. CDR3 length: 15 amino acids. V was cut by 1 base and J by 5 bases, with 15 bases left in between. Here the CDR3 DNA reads TGTGCCAGCAGCTTGTGGGTGGCGAGGGAGACTGAAGCTTTCTTT. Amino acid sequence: CASSLWVARETEAFF.

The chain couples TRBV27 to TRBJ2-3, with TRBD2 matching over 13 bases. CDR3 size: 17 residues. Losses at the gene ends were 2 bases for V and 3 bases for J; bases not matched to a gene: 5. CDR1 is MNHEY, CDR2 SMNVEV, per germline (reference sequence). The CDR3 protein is CASSLTRTSGSTDTQYF. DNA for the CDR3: TGTGCCAGCAGTTTAACTAGGACTAGCGGGAGTACAGATACGCAGTATTTT.

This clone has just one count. Written as DNA, the CDR3 is TGTGCCAGCAGTTTATCCGGGACAGGGAACTCTGGGGCCAACGTCCTGACTTTC. Amino acids: CASSLSGTGNSGANVLTF. V usage is TRBV28 and J usage is TRBJ2-6, with 9 bases that match TRBD1. The CDR3 loop spans 18 amino acids. V lost 1 base to trimming and J lost 0 bases; unmatched junction nucleotides: 4. CDR1 and CDR2 from the germline V gene are MDHEN and SYDVKM.

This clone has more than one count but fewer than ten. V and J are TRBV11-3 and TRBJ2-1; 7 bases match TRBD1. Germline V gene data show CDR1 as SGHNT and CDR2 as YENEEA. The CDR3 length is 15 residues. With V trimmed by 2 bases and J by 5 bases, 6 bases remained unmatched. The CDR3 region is CASSLSQGENNEQFF. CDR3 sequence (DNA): TGTGCCAGCAGCTTAAGCCAGGGGGAAAACAATGAGCAGTTCTTC.

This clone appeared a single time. CDR3 nucleotide sequence: TGTGCCAGCAGCTTGGCGGGACAGGGGGCTATCTACGAGCAGTACTTC. Residues: CASSLAGQGAIYEQYF. The V gene is TRBV5-6, the J gene TRBJ2-7, with 12 bases identical to TRBD1. J lost 3 bases, V lost 0 bases, and 4 bases had no gene match. There are 16 residues in the CDR3. Germline V gene sequence: CDR1 SGHDT, CDR2 YYEEEE.

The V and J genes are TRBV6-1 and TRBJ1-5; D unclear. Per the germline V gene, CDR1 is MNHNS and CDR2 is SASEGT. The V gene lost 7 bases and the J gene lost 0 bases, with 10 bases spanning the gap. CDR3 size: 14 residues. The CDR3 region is CASIPGGSNQPQHF. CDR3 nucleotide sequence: TGTGCCAGCATACCTGGCGGTAGCAATCAGCCCCAGCATTTT.

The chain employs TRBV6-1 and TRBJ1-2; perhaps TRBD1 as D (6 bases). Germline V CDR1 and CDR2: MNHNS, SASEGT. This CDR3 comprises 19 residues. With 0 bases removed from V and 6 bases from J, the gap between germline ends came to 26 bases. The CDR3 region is CASSEAGASGTLDENGYTF. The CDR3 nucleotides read TGTGCCAGCAGTGAAGCGGGGGCATCAGGGACACTTGACGAGAATGGCTACACCTTC.

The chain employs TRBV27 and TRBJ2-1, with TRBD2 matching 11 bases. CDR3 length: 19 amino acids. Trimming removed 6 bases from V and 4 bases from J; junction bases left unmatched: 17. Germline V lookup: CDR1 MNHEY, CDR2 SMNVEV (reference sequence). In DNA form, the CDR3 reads TGTGCCAGCAGAAGCCCAACCAACCCGGGACTAGCGGATTACAATGAGCAGTTCTTC. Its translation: CASRSPTNPGLADYNEQFF.

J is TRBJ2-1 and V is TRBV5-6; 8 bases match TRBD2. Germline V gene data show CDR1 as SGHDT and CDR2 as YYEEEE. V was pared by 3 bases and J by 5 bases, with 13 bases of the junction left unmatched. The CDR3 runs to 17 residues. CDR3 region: CASSSPPGTSGHNEQFF. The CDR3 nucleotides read TGTGCCAGCAGCTCACCTCCGGGCACTAGCGGACACAATGAGCAGTTCTTC.

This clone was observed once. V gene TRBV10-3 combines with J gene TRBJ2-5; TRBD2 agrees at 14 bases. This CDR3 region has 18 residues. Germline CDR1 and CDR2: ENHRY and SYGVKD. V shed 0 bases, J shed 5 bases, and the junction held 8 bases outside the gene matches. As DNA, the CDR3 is TGTGCCATCAGTGAGTCGCGGGGGACTAGCGGGAGAGGCGAGACCCAGTACTTC. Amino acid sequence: CAISESRGTSGRGETQYF.

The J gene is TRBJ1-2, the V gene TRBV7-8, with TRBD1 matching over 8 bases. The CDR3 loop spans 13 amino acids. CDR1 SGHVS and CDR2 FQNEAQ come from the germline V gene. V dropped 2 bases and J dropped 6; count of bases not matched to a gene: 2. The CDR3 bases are TGTGCCAGCAGCTTAAAGACAGGGGATGGCTACACCTTC. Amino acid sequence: CASSLKTGDGYTF.